One and the same sample provided the 32 T cell receptor beta chains below, sequenced in a study of CD4 T cells in relation to SARS-CoV-2 and coronaviruses. Sequencing was performed with immunoSEQ multiplex PCR; in TCRdb, only in-frame clones are kept and a portion is missing. Among about 36,000 clones listed, around 83% were seen once. These receptors have no known antigen. The sample was naive CD4+ T cells from PBMCs, cultured in vitro. Subset of the sample: naive CD4+ T cells isolated by negative enrichment. Receptors originate from an adult with COVID-19.

This chain uses TRBV18 with TRBJ2-5, with a tentative D call TRBD1 (6 bases). From germline, CDR1 is KGHSH and CDR2 LQKENI. V was clipped by 6 bases and J by 5 bases, with 13 bases between them. This CDR3 spans 13 amino acids. Here the CDR3 reads CASSRQVRETQYF. DNA for the CDR3: TGTGCCAGCTCTCGACAGGTGCGGGAGACCCAGTACTTC.

J is TRBJ2-2 and V is TRBV5-1; D remains ambiguous. Trimming took off 3 bases at V and 5 bases at J, with 2 bases between the two ends. CDR1 SGHRS and CDR2 YFSETQ come from the germline V gene. The CDR3 extends over 11 amino acids. CDR3 protein: CASSSTGELFF. The CDR3 nucleotides read TGCGCCAGCAGCTCAACCGGGGAGCTGTTTTTT. Variable domain in full (rest from reference TRBV5-1 and TRBJ2-2): KAGVTQTPRYLIKTRGQQVTLSCSPISGHRSVSWYQQTPGQGLQFLFEYFSETQRNKGNFPGRFSGRQFSNSRSEMNVSTLELGDSALYLCASSSTGELFFGEGSRLTVL.

The chain couples TRBV5-4 to TRBJ2-2; TRBD2 agrees at 10 bases. The length of the CDR3 is 15 residues. V lost 0 bases and J lost 4; bases outside the gene matches: 0. Germline V CDR1 and CDR2: SGHNT, YYREEE (reference sequence). The CDR3 nucleotides read TGTGCCAGCAGCTTGGGGACTAGCGGCACCGGGGAGCTGTTTTTT. Residues: CASSLGTSGTGELFF.

V usage is TRBV10-3 and J usage is TRBJ1-3; D is possibly TRBD1 (5 bases). The CDR3 extends over 13 amino acids. Germline CDR1 and CDR2: ENHRY and SYGVKD. V lost 3 bases and J lost 4, with 7 bases in between. Here the CDR3 reads CAISDDSGNTIYF. The CDR3 bases are TGTGCCATCAGTGACGACAGCGGAAACACCATATATTTT.

The J gene is TRBJ2-5, the V gene TRBV7-2; no firm D call. The CDR3 is 17 amino acids. CDR1 is SGHTA and CDR2 is FQGNSA in the germline V gene. The V gene lost 3 bases and the J gene lost 0 bases, with 17 bases spanning the gap. DNA for the CDR3: TGTGCCAGCAGCTTTACCCTTTGGTTGGGGTACCAAGAGACCCAGTACTTC. Protein: CASSFTLWLGYQETQYF.

This chain links TRBV9 with TRBJ2-3; D may be TRBD2 (6 bases). CDR3 length equals 17 residues. Trimming shortened V by 0 bases and J by 6 bases, and 20 bases separated the two germline ends. The germline gives CDR1 SGDLS, CDR2 YYNGEE. For the CDR3, the DNA is TGTGCCAGCAGCGTAGCTGGTGCGGGAAGACTCGCGGATACGCAGTATTTT. It translates to CASSVAGAGRLADTQYF.

The chain's CDR3 is CASSPAGTGGKKLFF. CDR3 DNA: TGTGCCAGCAGTCCGGCCGGGACAGGGGGCAAAAAACTGTTTTTT. This sequence joins TRBV27 and TRBJ1-4, with 12 bases fitting TRBD1. The germline gives CDR1 MNHEY, CDR2 SMNVEV (reference sequence). The CDR3 extends over 15 amino acids. Unmatched junction bases numbered 7, after V lost 5 bases and J lost 9 bases.

V usage is TRBV5-6 and J usage is TRBJ1-2, with D perhaps matching TRBD1 (6 bases). The V end was cut by 9 bases, the J end by 0 bases, with 18 bases between. This CDR3 is 15 amino acids long. CDR1 is SGHDT and CDR2 is YYEEEE in the germline V gene. CDR3 residues: CATSRVGQTNYGYTF. The DNA for the CDR3 is TGTGCCACCTCGCGCGTAGGACAGACTAACTATGGCTACACCTTC.

V usage is TRBV6-5 and J usage is TRBJ2-3; TRBD2 aligns across 10 bases. Germline CDR1 MNHEY, CDR2 SVGAGI. The CDR3 is made up of 15 amino acids. Trimming at V came to 6 bases and at J to 5 bases, leaving 8 bases not matched to a gene. In DNA form, the CDR3 reads TGTGCCAGCAGCGTCCTAGCGGGAGTTGAAGATACGCAGTATTTT. As protein: CASSVLAGVEDTQYF.

The chain is built from TRBV5-1 and TRBJ2-5; the match to TRBD2 covers 14 bases. The CDR3 length is 17 residues. Looked up from germline, CDR1 is SGHRS and CDR2 is YFSETQ. Unmatched junction bases numbered 4, after V lost 0 bases and J lost 3 bases. DNA of the CDR3: TGCGCCAGCAGCTTGGGGACTAGCGGGAGGAAGGAAGAGACCCAGTACTTC. Translated: CASSLGTSGRKEETQYF.

This chain uses TRBV18 with TRBJ2-3; the match to TRBD2 covers 8 bases. The CDR3 contains 17 residues. The germline V gene has CDR1 KGHSH and CDR2 LQKENI. Trimming cost V 3 bases and J 2 bases; bases outside gene matches: 10. CDR3 sequence reads: CASSPRLAQQVTDTQYF. CDR3 DNA: TGTGCCAGCTCACCGCGACTAGCGCAACAAGTCACAGATACGCAGTATTTT.

The CDR3 region is CASSRLYTGELFF. In DNA, the CDR3 is TGTGCCAGCAGCCGACTGTACACCGGGGAGCTGTTTTTT. This chain connects TRBV7-9 to TRBJ2-2; the D is unclear. Looked up from germline, CDR1 is SEHNR and CDR2 is FQNEAQ (reference sequence). The CDR3 covers 13 residues. V was shortened by 5 bases and J by 3 bases, with 7 bases between the two germline ends.

The V gene is TRBV7-9, the J gene TRBJ1-4; 8 bases fit TRBD1. CDR1 and CDR2 (germline): SEHNR, FQNEAQ (reference sequence). V trimming: 5 bases; J trimming: 4 bases; junction bases outside the gene matches: 9. This CDR3 is 16 amino acids long. CDR3 sequence reads: CASSTTGQGHNEKLFF. The DNA of the CDR3 is TGTGCCAGCAGCACAACAGGACAGGGACATAATGAAAAACTGTTTTTT.

This sequence joins TRBV29-1 and TRBJ2-5, with 7 bases identical to TRBD2. This CDR3 is built from 13 residues. Germline CDR1 reads SQVTM; CDR2 reads ANQGSEA. V shed 5 bases, J shed 2 bases, and the junction held 5 bases outside the gene matches. CDR3 protein: CSVRTSAQETQYF. Written as DNA, the CDR3 is TGCAGCGTTCGTACTAGCGCACAAGAGACCCAGTACTTC.

This sequence joins TRBV5-4 and TRBJ1-2; TRBD1 agrees at 11 bases. From germline, CDR1 is SGHNT and CDR2 YYREEE (reference sequence). V was pared by 4 bases and J by 7 bases, with 6 bases of the junction left unmatched. This CDR3 has 14 amino acids. The CDR3 loop reads CASSADRGPRGYTF. As DNA, the CDR3 is TGTGCCAGCAGCGCGGACAGGGGGCCGCGTGGCTACACCTTC.

The chain carries TRBV18 and TRBJ2-7; TRBD1 or TRBD2 may be the D gene (5 bases each). This CDR3 is 15 amino acids long. Trimming took 2 bases from V and 2 from J, leaving 13 bases between them. CDR1 is KGHSH, CDR2 LQKENI, per germline. CDR3 amino acids: CASSPSRGQTYEQYF. CDR3 in DNA: TGTGCCAGCTCACCATCCCGGGGCCAAACCTACGAGCAGTACTTC.

The chain carries TRBV28 and TRBJ2-7; D possibly corresponds to TRBD1 (5 bases). The germline gives CDR1 MDHEN, CDR2 SYDVKM. V was pared by 6 bases and J by 6 bases, with 9 bases between. The CDR3 contains 11 residues. The CDR3 reads CASRDTGEQYF. The CDR3 nucleotides read TGTGCCAGCAGGGATACAGGCGAGCAGTACTTC.

In nucleotides, the CDR3 is TGTGCCACCAGTGACTCCGGGACTAGCGGGATCAAATCCTACAATGAGCAGTTCTTC. It encodes CATSDSGTSGIKSYNEQFF. The chain joins TRBV24-1 to TRBJ2-1; 13 nucleotides agree with TRBD2. J gave up 1 base and V 4 bases, and 9 bases lay outside the gene matches. Germline lookup yields CDR1 KGHDR and CDR2 SFDVKD. CDR3 length: 19 residues.

This sequence joins TRBV2 and TRBJ2-7; D is possibly TRBD2 (5 bases). Germline CDR1 SNHLY, CDR2 FYNNEI. The CDR3 runs 12 residues. CDR3 DNA sequence: TGTGCACACACCCGAGGGACCTACGAGCAGTACTTC. Protein sequence: CAHTRGTYEQYF.

The chain has TRBV7-2 and TRBJ2-3; 13 bases agree with TRBD2. CDR1 SGHTA and CDR2 FQGNSA come from the germline V gene. This CDR3 region has 17 residues. Trimming cost V 5 bases and J 0 bases; bases outside gene matches: 5. The chain's CDR3 is CASSPGTSGASTDTQYF. The CDR3 DNA reads as TGTGCCAGCAGCCCTGGGACTAGCGGGGCAAGCACAGATACGCAGTATTTT.

The chain links TRBV19 to TRBJ1-6; D is undetermined. V was pared by 7 bases and J by 5 bases, with 9 bases between. Germline V gives CDR1 LNHDA, CDR2 SQIVND (reference sequence). The CDR3 totals 13 residues. This chain's CDR3 is CASTSDDNSPLHF. The DNA for the CDR3 is TGTGCCAGTACGTCAGATGATAATTCACCCCTCCACTTT. The entire variable domain, with the rest obtained from reference TRBV19 and TRBJ1-6, is as follows: DGGITQSPKYLFRKEGQNVTLSCEQNLNHDAMYWYRQDPGQGLRLIYYSQIVNDFQKGDIAEGYSVSREKKESFPLTVTSAQKNPTAFYLCASTSDDNSPLHFGNGTRLTVT.

The rearrangement links TRBV7-9 to TRBJ2-3, with a tentative D call TRBD2 (5 bases). V lost 1 base and J 0 bases, leaving 17 bases between the germline ends. The germline gives CDR1 SEHNR, CDR2 FQNEAQ (reference sequence). CDR3 length equals 18 residues. CDR3 coding DNA: TGTGCCAGCAGCTTAGGGAGTTCGGGGAAACCTAGCACAGATACGCAGTATTTT. It specifies CASSLGSSGKPSTDTQYF.

The rearrangement uses TRBV20-1 and TRBJ2-7; the D gene is possibly TRBD1 (5 bases). Between the trimmed V and J ends, which lost 3 bases and 0 bases, there was a span of 15 bases. Germline assignment: CDR1 DFQATT and CDR2 SNEGSKA (reference sequence). The CDR3 consists of 15 residues. DNA of the CDR3: TGCAGTGCTAGTTCCGCGACAGATTCCTCCTACGAGCAGTACTTC. It encodes CSASSATDSSYEQYF.

V is TRBV5-6 and J is TRBJ1-1; the D is unclear. Trimming removed 2 bases at V and 1 base at J, with 6 bases between. The germline CDR1 and CDR2 sequences are SGHDT and YYEEEE. The CDR3 consists of 13 residues. The DNA for the CDR3 is TGTGCCAGCAGCTTTTGGGGGAACACTGAAGCTTTCTTT. This encodes CASSFWGNTEAFF.

The chain combines TRBV6-5 with TRBJ2-7; D could derive from TRBD1 or TRBD2 (5 bases each). CDR3 length equals 14 residues. CDR1 and CDR2 from the germline V gene are MNHEY and SVGAGI. The V gene lost 0 bases and the J gene lost 3 bases, with 9 bases spanning the gap. DNA of the CDR3: TGTGCCAGCAGTTACTCGGTGGGACGCTACGAGCAGTACTTC. It translates to CASSYSVGRYEQYF.

The gene calls are TRBV28 and TRBJ2-7; D may be TRBD1 or TRBD2 (5 bases each). This CDR3 has 15 amino acids. From germline, CDR1 is MDHEN and CDR2 SYDVKM. V lost 6 bases and J 0 bases, leaving 15 bases between the germline ends. The CDR3: CASRGLERSSYEQYF. CDR3 in DNA: TGTGCCAGCAGGGGGCTGGAGCGGAGCTCCTACGAGCAGTACTTC.

The chain uses TRBV2 and TRBJ1-3; the D is unclear. V dropped 7 bases and J dropped 0 bases, with 19 bases sitting between them. This CDR3 spans 17 amino acids. Per the germline V gene, CDR1 is SNHLY and CDR2 is FYNNEI. The CDR3 DNA follows: TGTGCCAGCATCCCCCTCTACCCTCTAAGCTCTGGAAACACCATATATTTT. This sequence encodes CASIPLYPLSSGNTIYF.

This clone was observed a single time. V is TRBV27 and J is TRBJ1-1, with D possibly matching TRBD1 (6 bases). Germline CDR1 is MNHEY and CDR2 is SMNVEV (reference sequence). Trimming pared 6 bases from V and 10 bases from J, leaving 18 bases between. The CDR3 has 13 residues. CDR3 nucleotide sequence: TGTGCCAGCAGCCTCCTACTGAGGGGGGTAGCTTTCTTT. This sequence encodes CASSLLLRGVAFF.

The V and J genes are TRBV28 and TRBJ1-1; D unclear. The CDR3 totals 12 residues. Trimming left V 2 bases short and J 3 bases short, with 4 bases between. Looked up from germline, CDR1 is MDHEN and CDR2 is SYDVKM. The CDR3 is CASSLSYTEAFF. CDR3 nucleotide sequence: TGTGCCAGCAGTTTAAGTTACACTGAAGCTTTCTTT.

V is TRBV3-1 (or the pseudogene TRBV3-2) and J is TRBJ2-3, with D possibly matching TRBD1 (5 bases). Germline V gene sequence: CDR1 LGHDT, CDR2 YNNKEL (reference sequence). This CDR3 contains 12 residues. Trimming cost V 4 bases and J 3 bases, with 5 bases left between them. The CDR3 region has the DNA TGTGCCAGCAGCCCAGGGACAGATACGCAGTATTTT. Protein: CASSPGTDTQYF.

This sequence joins TRBV30 and TRBJ2-3, with D tentatively TRBD2 (6 bases). Trimming cost V 3 bases and J 0 bases, with 7 bases left between them. The CDR3 loop spans 13 amino acids. CDR1 is GTSNPN, CDR2 SVGIG, per germline (reference sequence). CDR3 DNA sequence: TGTGCCTGGAGGGCGGGAAGCACAGATACGCAGTATTTT. Residues: CAWRAGSTDTQYF.

On this clone itself: Other nucleotide sequences in the sample specify the same CDR3. V gene TRBV7-8 combines with J gene TRBJ2-7; TRBD2 matches 8 bases. With 3 bases clipped from V and 4 bases from J, the junction kept 5 bases outside the gene matches. The germline CDR1 and CDR2 sequences are SGHVS and FQNEAQ. This CDR3 region has 14 residues. The CDR3, as DNA: TGTGCCAGCAGCTTGGCGGGGGGTCTTTACGAGCAGTACTTC. Residues: CASSLAGGLYEQYF.